This TCR beta chain was obtained from a study of blood T cell repertoires in COVID-19 (dated by TCRdb to the early 2020s). Concerning the study at large: The collaborator samples originated in the United States, Italy and Spain and spanned the acute and convalescent phases of COVID-19. The prospective study material was composed of cDNA or gDNA derived from T cells, B-cell-depleted T cells, or PBMCs. Deeply sampled blood TCRbeta repertoires from subjects exposed to, actively infected with, or recovered from COVID-19 were included in the dataset. A freely available public database, intended as a resource for researchers studying the immune response to SARS-CoV-2, is where the repertoires were released. Samples were obtained from the ongoing ImmuneRACE study (first 160 participants) and from about 1,300 subjects provided by 6 global collaborators. The sample metadata nearly always contained a de-identified subject ID, COVID-19 status, age in years and sex. Where HLA class I and class II types were available, the types were taken from metadata supplied by the sample provider, not from assay-based typing. On the study overall, not on this receptor specifically: The quantity of clinical and demographic metadata differed by source and by participant and was supplied without curation.

Details on this clone: Its antigen remains unidentified. No base quality values were provided; no much bigger clone lies one nucleotide off.

Whole blood was collected in K2EDTA tubes by collaborating institutions according to the institutions' own protocols. For TCRbeta analysis, collaborators shipped samples as frozen whole blood, isolated PBMCs, or DNA extracted from either of those sample types. Taken from cysteine to phenylalanine, the CDR3 has 15 residues. The DNA shown is the 45-base CDR3, in frame from base 1. CDR1 GTSNPN and CDR2 SVGIG are derived from the germline V gene (reference sequence). V and J lose 3 bases and 1 base, and a span of 14 bases separates them. TCRbeta CDR3 regions were amplified from genomic DNA by means of the immunoSEQ Assay, a bias-controlled multiplex PCR. From the authors' description of their analysis: Within the assay, amplification of reference gene primers was used to estimate how many nucleated cells each sample contained. To quantify the absolute abundance of each unique TCRbeta CDR3 rearrangement, sequence reads were collapsed and filtered. For each sample, productive Simpson clonality was calculated as the square root of Simpson's diversity index over productive rearrangements. TCRdb holds this immuneACCESS table with in-frame rearrangements only. Some clones are missing; in checked studies, unresolved V genes explain under half, and the rest has no known cause. That table supplies the V and J calls and clone size; D and trimming were determined from the DNA. For this sample there are 95,000 to 110,000 clones; 85% to 90% appear just once. About 15% of the sample is in the top ten clones.

This TCR was recovered from a man over 45 with acute or convalescent COVID-19. The chain joins TRBV30 to TRBJ2-3; the D gene is not confidently resolved. Sequenced input: peripheral blood. The nucleotide sequence is TGTGCCTGGAGATCCCGCCAGGTTGGCACAGATACGCAGTATTTT. The translation is CAWRSRQVGTDTQYF.